The rows below give T cell receptor beta chains drawn from one sample of a study of PD-1 blockade in classical Hodgkin lymphoma. The data were produced by immunoSEQ multiplex PCR, yet TCRdb's version contains in-frame clones alone and is incomplete. Of over 60,000 clones in the sample, around 94% were seen once. Source: peripheral blood mononuclear cells (PBMCs), taken before the fourth cycle of nivolumab. Every receptor here comes from a human donor with classical Hodgkin lymphoma. Each CDR3 is given with its conserved first and last residue. The D gene is left open where the match is weak. Size tells how often a clone was seen (once, few, many) or the class of an expanded clone, and some rows leave it out.

.,TRBJ1-1,TRBV20-1,few,CSASEATEAFF,TGCAGTGCTAGTGAGGCCACTGAAGCTTTCTTT
.,TRBJ1-1,TRBV28,.,CATLQMNTEAFF,TGTGCCACACTACAGATGAACACTGAAGCTTTCTTT
.,TRBJ2-5,TRBV5-1,.,CASSLGGGGETQYF,TGCGCCAGCAGCTTGGGTGGGGGAGGAGAGACCCAGTACTTC
TRBD1,TRBJ2-3,TRBV15,.,CATSRETRQGSDTQYF,TGTGCCACCAGCAGAGAAACCCGACAGGGATCGGATACGCAGTATTTT
TRBD2,TRBJ2-3,TRBV19,.,CASSIGTSGRDTQYF,TGTGCCAGTAGTATCGGGACTAGCGGGAGAGATACGCAGTATTTT
.,TRBJ2-5,TRBV19,.,CASNRRIGETQYF,TGTGCCAGTAACCGACGCATCGGGGAGACCCAGTACTTC
.,TRBJ2-3,TRBV27,.,CASHRAGWDSMDTQYF,TGTGCCAGTCACCGCGCAGGGTGGGACTCTATGGATACGCAGTATTTT
.,TRBJ1-2,TRBV28,few,CASSWGLYYGYTF,TGTGCCAGCAGTTGGGGACTGTACTATGGCTACACCTTC
.,TRBJ1-5,TRBV4-1,.,CASSPWLDQPQHF,TGCGCCAGCAGCCCTTGGCTTGATCAGCCCCAGCATTTT
.,TRBJ2-7,TRBV10-2,.,CASSGLGAREQYF,TGCGCCAGCAGTGGCTTGGGGGCCCGGGAGCAGTACTTC
TRBD1,TRBJ2-5,TRBV11-2,.,CASPQGAGETQYF,TGTGCCAGTCCGCAGGGGGCGGGGGAGACCCAGTACTTC
.,TRBJ2-2,TRBV5-1,.,CASSHTGIGAGELFF,TGCGCCAGCAGCCACACAGGGATCGGCGCCGGGGAGCTGTTTTTT
.,TRBJ2-4,TRBV9,.,CASSAGVEELQYF,TGTGCCAGCAGCGCAGGGGTCGAGGAGCTTCAGTACTTC
TRBD2,TRBJ2-3,TRBV11-3,.,CASSLGLAAGGDTQYF,TGTGCCAGCAGCCTTGGACTAGCGGCTGGTGGGGATACGCAGTATTTT
.,TRBJ1-2,TRBV20-1,once,CSAIHRVGYTF,TGCAGTGCTATCCACAGGGTTGGCTACACCTTC
.,TRBJ1-5,TRBV27,.,CASSLPNQPQHF,TGTGCCAGCAGTTTACCCAATCAGCCCCAGCATTTT
.,TRBJ2-7,TRBV28,.,CASSFGGRHEQYF,TGTGCCAGCAGTTTTGGGGGGCGCCACGAGCAGTACTTC
.,TRBJ1-1,TRBV7-6,.,CASSPGGTEAFF,TGTGCCAGCAGTCCCGGAGGGACTGAAGCTTTCTTT
.,TRBJ2-7,TRBV27,once,CASSPGGGDYEQYF,TGTGCCAGCAGTCCCGGGGGCGGTGACTACGAGCAGTACTTC
TRBD2,TRBJ2-1,TRBV6-5,.,CASSYAGGVYNEQFF,TGTGCCAGCAGTTATGCGGGAGGAGTCTACAATGAGCAGTTCTTC
TRBD1,TRBJ1-1,TRBV28,.,CASIGQGRTEAFF,TGTGCCAGCATCGGACAGGGTAGGACTGAAGCTTTCTTT
.,TRBJ1-3,TRBV15,.,CATSRGHPGPGNTIYF,TGTGCCACCAGCAGAGGTCACCCAGGGCCTGGAAACACCATATATTTT
TRBD1,TRBJ2-7,TRBV19,.,CASSIYGTAGEQYF,TGTGCCAGTAGTATTTACGGGACAGCAGGCGAGCAGTACTTC
.,TRBJ2-7,TRBV10-3,.,CAISEEWKNYEQYF,TGTGCCATCAGTGAGGAATGGAAGAACTACGAGCAGTACTTC
.,TRBJ2-7,TRBV10-2,.,CASRNDRTYEQYF,TGCGCCAGCAGAAACGACAGAACCTACGAGCAGTACTTC
.,TRBJ2-7,TRBV4-1,.,CASSQGQHGTYEQYF,TGCGCCAGCAGCCAAGGACAGCACGGGACCTACGAGCAGTACTTC
.,TRBJ1-6,TRBV11-3,.,CASSRRPNSPLHF,TGTGCCAGCAGCAGACGGCCTAATTCACCCCTCCACTTT
.,TRBJ2-7,TRBV25-1,.,CASSEWSEHYEQYF,TGTGCCAGCAGTGAATGGAGCGAACACTACGAGCAGTACTTC
TRBD1,TRBJ2-2,TRBV7-8,.,CASSIGTGTGELFF,TGTGCCAGCAGCATCGGGACAGGGACCGGGGAGCTGTTTTTT
.,TRBJ1-6,TRBV11-2,.,CASSFKGTRLSPLHF,TGTGCCAGCAGCTTTAAAGGGACTCGGCTCTCACCCCTCCACTTT
.,TRBJ2-7,TRBV28,.,CASSLGVRSYEQYF,TGTGCCAGCAGTTTGGGGGTCAGGAGCTACGAGCAGTACTTC
.,TRBJ1-6,TRBV6-1,.,CASSAERGAISPLHF,TGTGCCAGCAGTGCCGAGCGCGGGGCGATATCACCCCTCCACTTT
.,TRBJ2-7,TRBV28,few,CASSSSYEQYF,TGTGCCAGCAGTTCCTCCTACGAGCAGTACTTC
.,TRBJ1-1,TRBV4-1,.,CASSQETNTEAFF,TGCGCCAGCAGCCAAGAAACGAACACTGAAGCTTTCTTT
.,TRBJ2-3,TRBV6-1,.,CASRVGQGYTDTQYF,TGTGCCAGCAGGGTCGGGCAGGGATACACAGATACGCAGTATTTT
.,TRBJ2-1,TRBV19,.,CASSATGTPYNEQFF,TGTGCCAGTAGTGCTACAGGGACACCTTACAATGAGCAGTTCTTC
TRBD1,TRBJ1-6,TRBV28,.,CASSQTGGTPLHF,TGTGCCAGCAGTCAAACAGGGGGCACACCCCTCCACTTT
.,TRBJ2-5,TRBV7-7,once,CASSLGRRSGQETQYF,TGTGCCAGCAGCTTAGGCAGGCGCAGCGGCCAAGAGACCCAGTACTTC
TRBD1,TRBJ2-4,TRBV18,.,CASSRQGASGAKNIQYF,TGTGCCAGCTCACGACAGGGGGCGAGCGGGGCCAAAAACATTCAGTACTTC
.,TRBJ2-3,TRBV5-1,.,CASSLASGTDTQYF,TGCGCCAGCAGCTTGGCTAGCGGCACAGATACGCAGTATTTT
TRBD1,TRBJ2-7,TRBV28,.,CASSYGDRVGEQYF,TGTGCCAGCAGCTATGGGGACAGGGTGGGCGAGCAGTACTTC
.,TRBJ2-2,TRBV9,.,CASSVLANTGELFF,TGTGCCAGCAGCGTACTCGCGAACACCGGGGAGCTGTTTTTT
.,TRBJ2-1,TRBV7-6,.,CASSSDRDGSSYNEQFF,TGTGCCAGCAGCTCGGACCGGGACGGCAGCTCCTACAATGAGCAGTTCTTC
.,TRBJ2-3,TRBV5-1,.,CASSLGGPLGTDTQYF,TGCGCCAGCAGCTTGGGGGGGCCTTTAGGCACAGATACGCAGTATTTT
TRBD2,TRBJ2-5,TRBV5-4,once,CASRGDFQETQYF,TGTGCCAGCCGGGGGGATTTCCAAGAGACCCAGTACTTC